The table lists the clone carrying this T cell receptor (beta chain) with many counts. These data originate in a study of neurological immune-mediated disorders. Trimming shortened V by 7 bases and J by 0 bases, and 7 bases separated the two germline ends. The CDR3 loop spans 13 amino acids. TCRdb re-called the 5' RACE reads through MiXCR, storing one row per CDR3 protein. The sample consists of tens of thousands of distinct CDR3 sequences, approximately 14% of them appearing once. The genes are TRBV12-3 or TRBV12-4 and TRBJ1-3; no firm D call. This receptor was taken from a woman between 50 and 59 years old with HTLV-1-associated myelopathy (HAM/TSP). Sequencing input: PBMCs. Here the CDR3 reads CASTPPSGNTIYF. CDR3 nucleotide sequence: TGTGCCAGCACTCCCCCCTCTGGAAACACCATATATTTT.